One T cell receptor beta chain is described in this entry. What it recognizes is unknown. Expansion with viral peptide pools was applied to antigen-specific CD4+ T cells by the ViraFEST assay prior to sequencing. Investigators separated out CD4+ T cells once less than 11 days of culture had passed. Either the mRNA-1273 or the BNT162b2 vaccine was given to participants as two doses. The sample originates from a study of vaccination effects on CD4 cells after COVID-19. The CDR3 spans 15 residues. CDR1 MNHNS and CDR2 SASEGT come from the germline V gene. The ends lost 2 bases at V and 7 bases at J; junction bases unmatched: 8. Here immunoSEQ multiplex PCR was the method, and the copy in TCRdb shows in-frame clones only, minus some. The sample consists of 20,000 to 25,000 clones, roughly 79% of them appearing once.

The clonotype comes from a human donor who received a COVID-19 vaccine. Some clones in this sample may be carry-over from other donors' samples. The sample here was CD4+ T cells from PBMCs cultured with SARS-CoV-2 spike peptides, taken after COVID-19 vaccination. The chain is built from TRBV6-1 and TRBJ1-5, with 7 bases matching TRBD1. The CDR3, as DNA: TGTGCCAGCAGTGAAAACGGACAGGCCCCCCAGCCCCAGCATTTT. This codes for CASSENGQAPQPQHF.